Following are 27 T cell receptor beta chains from one sample sequenced in a study of T cell changes during pregnancy in multiple sclerosis. Here immunoSEQ multiplex PCR was the method, and the copy in TCRdb shows in-frame clones only, minus some. The table lists about 29,000 clones, around 89% of them singletons, with around 6.8% in the top ten. The input for sequencing was CD8+ T cells from peripheral blood mononuclear cells, taken after pregnancy. The receptor source for this set is a female donor with multiple sclerosis, enrolled in a pregnancy study.

The chain links TRBV2 to TRBJ2-3; D is perhaps TRBD2 (5 bases). With 0 bases removed from V and 14 bases from J, the gap between germline ends came to 27 bases. Germline V gene lookup returns CDR1 SNHLY and CDR2 FYNNEI. The CDR3 length is 17 residues. For the CDR3, the DNA is TGTGCCAGCAGTGAAGCGCCCGGGCTGCGGGCCGATCCGCTCCGGTATTTT. It is translated as CASSEAPGLRADPLRYF. Variable domain in full (rest from reference TRBV2 and TRBJ2-3): EPEVTQTPSHQVTQMGQEVILRCVPISNHLYFYWYRQILGQKVEFLVSFYNNEISEKSEIFDDQFSVERPDGSNFTLKIRSTKLEDSAMYFCASSEAPGLRADPLRYFGPGTRLTVL.

This clone came up a few times. The genes are TRBV25-1 and TRBJ1-1; maybe TRBD1 (5 bases). V lost 0 bases, J lost 8 bases, and 10 bases lay in between. There are 13 residues in the CDR3. The germline V gene encodes CDR1 MGHDK and CDR2 SYGVNS. Written as DNA, the CDR3 is TGTGCCAGCAGTGAATATCAGGGCAGGGAAGCTTTCTTT. Translating gives CASSEYQGREAFF. Full variable domain (rest looked up from reference TRBV25-1 and TRBJ1-1): EADIYQTPRYLVIGTGKKITLECSQTMGHDKMYWYQQDPGMELHLIHYSYGVNSTEKGDLSSESTVSRIRTEHFPLTLESARPSHTSQYLCASSEYQGREAFFGQGTRLTVV.

The chain uses TRBV2 and TRBJ2-7; D unclear. The CDR3 extends over 13 amino acids. Trimming cost V 3 bases and J 3 bases, with 9 bases left between them. Germline V gene sequence: CDR1 SNHLY, CDR2 FYNNEI. The CDR3: CASSDYRDYEQYF. The CDR3 bases are TGTGCCAGCAGTGACTACAGAGACTACGAGCAGTACTTC. Drawing the rest from reference TRBV2 and TRBJ2-7, the complete variable domain is EPEVTQTPSHQVTQMGQEVILRCVPISNHLYFYWYRQILGQKVEFLVSFYNNEISEKSEIFDDQFSVERPDGSNFTLKIRSTKLEDSAMYFCASSDYRDYEQYFGPGTRLTVT.

The V gene is TRBV5-6, the J gene TRBJ2-3; a possible D gene is TRBD1 (6 bases). V gave up 4 bases and J gave up 3 bases, with 15 bases separating them. The CDR3 length is 15 residues. Germline V gene sequence: CDR1 SGHDT, CDR2 YYEEEE. CDR3 in DNA: TGTGCCAGCAGCGTGTCCCCGGGACAAACAGATACGCAGTATTTT. Encoded protein: CASSVSPGQTDTQYF.

This clone occurred once. V is TRBV29-1 and J is TRBJ2-7, with a tentative D call TRBD1 (5 bases). The CDR3 sequence is 11 residues long. The germline gives CDR1 SQVTM, CDR2 ANQGSEA. The V and J ends lost 2 bases and 5 bases respectively, with 7 bases between them. The CDR3 region is CSVEQGNEQYF. The DNA for the CDR3 is TGCAGCGTTGAACAGGGCAACGAGCAGTACTTC.

The chain links TRBV5-1 to TRBJ2-1; 7 bases agree with TRBD1. The junction had 16 bases not matched to a gene; V was cut back by 4 bases and J by 6 bases. The CDR3 totals 17 residues. Germline CDR1 reads SGHRS; CDR2 reads YFSETQ. CDR3 protein: CASSSERQGDLGNEQFF. The DNA for the CDR3 is TGCGCCAGCAGCAGTGAGCGACAGGGCGACTTGGGCAATGAGCAGTTCTTC.

The chain has TRBV5-6 and TRBJ1-5, with D perhaps matching TRBD1 (6 bases). CDR3 length equals 14 residues. Germline V gives CDR1 SGHDT, CDR2 YYEEEE. V was clipped by 1 base and J by 7 bases, with 12 bases between them. As DNA, the CDR3 is TGTGCCAGCAGCTTGTCAGGGGCGGACCAGCCCCAGCATTTT. It specifies CASSLSGADQPQHF.

This clone appeared once. This sequence joins TRBV19 and TRBJ2-7; D is ambiguous. Deletions cut 6 bases from V and 2 bases from J, with 11 bases between. The CDR3 loop spans 13 amino acids. Germline lookup yields CDR1 LNHDA and CDR2 SQIVND (reference sequence). In DNA form, the CDR3 reads TGTGCCAGTAGATCCGGCGGAGCCTACGAGCAGTACTTC. Translating it yields CASRSGGAYEQYF.

V and J are TRBV14 and TRBJ2-5, with D perhaps TRBD2 (6 bases). This CDR3 has 17 residues. Germline CDR1 and CDR2: SGHDN and FVKESK. With 3 bases removed from V and 6 bases from J, the gap between germline ends came to 23 bases. CDR3 sequence: CASSHQAERGRTKTQYF. The DNA for the CDR3 is TGTGCCAGCAGCCATCAGGCCGAAAGAGGGAGGACGAAGACCCAGTACTTC.

V is TRBV4-1 and J is TRBJ2-1, with TRBD2 matching 7 bases. From germline, CDR1 is MGHRA and CDR2 YSYEKL. The CDR3 has 14 residues. V shed 4 bases, J shed 5 bases, and the junction held 5 bases outside the gene matches. CDR3 sequence reads: CASSLFLADNEQFF. CDR3 coding DNA: TGCGCCAGCAGCCTATTCCTAGCGGACAATGAGCAGTTCTTC.

The genes are TRBV4-1 and TRBJ2-7; TRBD2 agrees at 11 bases. Germline V CDR1 and CDR2: MGHRA, YSYEKL. This CDR3 has 14 amino acids. The ends lost 1 base at V and 7 bases at J; junction bases unmatched: 3. The CDR3 coding sequence is TGCGCCAGCAGCCAAGGACTAGCGGGGTGGGAGCAGTACTTC. The encoded protein is CASSQGLAGWEQYF.

This clone was detected only once. The J gene is TRBJ2-7, the V gene TRBV7-6; tentatively, D is TRBD1 (5 bases). V lost 1 base and J 6 bases, leaving 10 bases between the germline ends. The germline CDR1 and CDR2 sequences are SGHVS and FNYEAQ. The CDR3 has 13 amino acids. CDR3 residues: CASSLVQGSEQYF. In DNA form, the CDR3 reads TGTGCCAGCAGCTTAGTTCAGGGCTCCGAGCAGTACTTC.

By sample share, this clone is medium-sized (0.01 to 0.1%). This sequence joins TRBV7-3 and TRBJ2-7, with 9 bases that match TRBD2. The CDR3 has 15 residues. CDR1 SGHTA and CDR2 FQGTGA come from the germline V gene. The V gene end was trimmed by 3 bases and the J gene end by 0 bases; junction bases not matched to a gene: 3. DNA of the CDR3: TGTGCCAGCAGCTTGACTAGCGGAATCTCCTACGAGCAGTACTTC. Its protein product is CASSLTSGISYEQYF.

This chain uses TRBV27 with TRBJ1-1; D possibly corresponds to TRBD1 (5 bases). V dropped 4 bases and J dropped 0 bases, with 15 bases sitting between them. CDR1 and CDR2 from the germline V gene are MNHEY and SMNVEV (reference sequence). The CDR3 has 16 amino acids. CDR3 loop: CASSSRTRALNTEAFF. DNA of the CDR3: TGTGCCAGCAGTTCCCGGACACGGGCATTGAACACTGAAGCTTTCTTT.

V usage is TRBV9 and J usage is TRBJ2-7; weak D call: TRBD1 (7 bases). This CDR3 has 15 residues. In germline, CDR1 is SGDLS, CDR2 YYNGEE. Trimming removed 0 bases at V and 5 bases at J, with 15 bases between. CDR3: CASSVDGQGGNEQYF. Here the CDR3 DNA reads TGTGCCAGCAGCGTAGATGGGCAGGGGGGAAACGAGCAGTACTTC. The full variable domain, its missing parts supplied by reference TRBV9 and TRBJ2-7, is DSGVTQTPKHLITATGQRVTLRCSPRSGDLSVYWYQQSLDQGLQFLIQYYNGEERAKGNILERFSAQQFPDLHSELNLSSLELGDSALYFCASSVDGQGGNEQYFGPGTRLTVT.

This clone was detected once. The V and J genes are TRBV7-6 and TRBJ2-7, with TRBD1 identical over 8 bases. The V gene's germline CDR1 is SGHVS and CDR2 FNYEAQ. The ends lost 5 bases at V and 2 bases at J; junction bases unmatched: 8. The CDR3 extends over 15 amino acids. For the CDR3, the DNA is TGTGCCAGCAGCCCGTGGACAGGGTCGACCTACGAGCAGTACTTC. It encodes CASSPWTGSTYEQYF. Looking up the rest from reference TRBV7-6 and TRBJ2-7 gives the full variable domain: GAGVSQSPRYKVTKRGQDVALRCDPISGHVSLYWYRQALGQGPEFLTYFNYEAQQDKSGLPNDRFSAERPEGSISTLTIQRTEQRDSAMYRCASSPWTGSTYEQYFGPGTRLTVT.

This clone was recorded only once. The genes are TRBV30 and TRBJ2-2; the D gene is possibly TRBD2 (5 bases). The germline CDR1 and CDR2 sequences are GTSNPN and SVGIG (reference sequence). Trimming removed 3 bases from V and 5 bases from J, with 7 bases in between. The CDR3 sequence is 12 residues long. DNA for the CDR3: TGTGCCTGGAGGTCGGGAACCGGGGAGCTGTTTTTT. Translation: CAWRSGTGELFF.

The chain has TRBV11-2 and TRBJ2-2, with D maybe TRBD2 (5 bases). The CDR3 is 12 amino acids. V shed 7 bases and J shed 6 bases, with 9 bases lying between them. CDR1 is SGHAT, CDR2 FQNNGV, per germline. In nucleotides, the CDR3 is TGTGCCAGCACTACTAGTCCCGGGGAGCTGTTTTTT. Protein sequence: CASTTSPGELFF.

This chain uses TRBV4-3 with TRBJ2-2; maybe TRBD1 (5 bases). The CDR3 spans 16 residues. V was cut by 1 base and J by 6 bases, with 15 bases left in between. CDR1 and CDR2 (germline): LGHNA, YSLEER. The CDR3 spells CASSQVGRVLAGELFF. The CDR3 bases are TGCGCCAGCAGCCAAGTAGGCAGGGTGCTGGCCGGGGAGCTGTTTTTT.

This chain joins TRBV28 and TRBJ2-1; D possibly corresponds to TRBD2 (5 bases). V was pared by 3 bases and J by 0 bases, with 9 bases between. CDR3 length: 15 residues. Germline CDR1 is MDHEN and CDR2 is SYDVKM. This CDR3 reads CASSFRRSSYNEQFF. CDR3 bases: TGTGCCAGCAGTTTTCGGAGGAGCTCCTACAATGAGCAGTTCTTC.

The J gene is TRBJ2-7, the V gene TRBV29-1; D call uncertain. The CDR3 runs 13 residues. Looked up from germline, CDR1 is SQVTM and CDR2 is ANQGSEA. Trimming took off 2 bases at V and 0 bases at J, with 8 bases between the two ends. The CDR3 loop is CSVELRNSYEQYF. CDR3 coding DNA: TGCAGCGTTGAATTGAGGAACTCCTACGAGCAGTACTTC.

A single count supports this clone. The V gene is TRBV5-4, the J gene TRBJ2-3; 7 bases are a match to TRBD2. Germline CDR1 and CDR2: SGHNT and YYREEE (reference sequence). The CDR3 is 16 residues long. V shed 0 bases, J shed 0 bases, and the junction held 4 bases outside the gene matches. This chain's CDR3 is CASSLVAGRSTDTQYF. In nucleotides, the CDR3 is TGTGCCAGCAGCTTGGTTGCCGGGAGGAGCACAGATACGCAGTATTTT.

In this sample, this clone turned up once. The V gene is TRBV28, the J gene TRBJ1-5; D might be TRBD1 (5 bases). The CDR3 spans 15 residues. Trimming left V 5 bases short and J 0 bases short, with 11 bases between. Germline loops: CDR1 MDHEN, CDR2 SYDVKM. The CDR3: CASSPGMFSNQPQHF. In DNA form, the CDR3 reads TGTGCCAGCAGTCCAGGGATGTTTAGCAATCAGCCCCAGCATTTT. Looking up the rest from reference TRBV28 and TRBJ1-5 gives the full variable domain: DVKVTQSSRYLVKRTGEKVFLECVQDMDHENMFWYRQDPGLGLRLIYFSYDVKMKEKGDIPEGYSVSREKKERFSLILESASTNQTSMYLCASSPGMFSNQPQHFGDGTRLSIL.

The chain has TRBV27 and TRBJ2-1, with no clear D. V lost 5 bases and J 0 bases, leaving 5 bases between the germline ends. This CDR3 spans 13 amino acids. Germline CDR1 and CDR2: MNHEY and SMNVEV (reference sequence). CDR3 loop: CASSASSYNEQFF. The CDR3 DNA is TGTGCCAGCAGTGCCAGCTCCTACAATGAGCAGTTCTTC.

J is TRBJ1-1 and V is TRBV4-2, with 9 bases that match TRBD1. V lost 2 bases, J lost 2 bases, and 3 bases stayed unmatched. The CDR3 contains 15 residues. Germline values: CDR1 LGHNA, CDR2 YNFKEQ. The CDR3 here is CASSQQGQGNTEAFF. The CDR3 DNA follows: TGTGCCAGCAGCCAACAGGGACAGGGTAACACTGAAGCTTTCTTT.

This clone is a singleton in its sample. CDR3 sequence: CASNLGGSGDTQYF. The CDR3 nucleotides are TGTGCCAGCAACTTGGGGGGTTCGGGCGATACGCAGTATTTT. V usage is TRBV6-5 and J usage is TRBJ2-3; a weak D match, TRBD2 (6 bases). Germline V gene data show CDR1 as MNHEY and CDR2 as SVGAGI. The CDR3 is made up of 14 amino acids. V was shortened by 7 bases and J by 6 bases, with 17 bases between the two germline ends.

The J gene is TRBJ2-1, the V gene TRBV19; TRBD2 matches 9 bases. Germline CDR1 is LNHDA and CDR2 is SQIVND (reference sequence). This CDR3 contains 15 residues. V lost 3 bases, J lost 8 bases, and 8 bases stayed unmatched. CDR3 in amino acids: CASSMSAGGPYEQFF. The CDR3 DNA reads as TGTGCCAGTAGTATGTCGGCGGGAGGGCCGTATGAGCAGTTCTTC.